The source of this TCR beta chain is a study of CD8+CD57+ T cells in acquired aplastic anemia. Turning to the study itself: The sorted CD4+ and CD8+ cells yielded an average around 3 ug of DNA.

The CDR3 has 14 amino acids. The V end lost 4 bases, the J end lost 1 base, and 8 bases lay between the germline ends. Germline assignment: CDR1 SGHDT and CDR2 YYEEEE. TCR beta VDJ combinations and CDR3 sequences were profiled from genomic DNA. One entry per CDR3 protein results from TCRdb running MiXCR on the reads. This sample has around 130,000 distinct CDR3 sequences, with about 60% found just once. Flow cytometry had shown expanded CD8+CD57+ cells in the patients chosen for sequencing. Every one of the patients had aplastic anemia (severe, acquired). Patients were therapy-naive when their blood was sampled.

The sequenced sample consisted of sorted CD4+, CD8+, or CD8+CD57+ T cells (not recorded which) from PBMCs. This clonotype originated in a human donor with aplastic anemia. The rearrangement joins TRBV5-6 to TRBJ2-2; possibly TRBD1 for D (5 bases). CDR3 sequence (DNA): TGTGCCAGCAGCACAGGACAGAACACCGGGGAGCTGTTTTTT. Translating it yields CASSTGQNTGELFF.